The 10 T cell receptor beta chains reported below all come from one sample, sequenced in a study of T-cell memory formation after mild COVID-19. One entry per CDR3 protein results from TCRdb running MiXCR on the 5' RACE reads. This table has roughly 190,000 distinct CDR3 sequences, 25% to 35% appearing once. The sample comprised PBMCs or a T cell subset sorted from them (not recorded which). These TCRs come from an adult woman who had mild COVID-19 (a few samples of this study predate the infection). Cell type and time point are not known.

The chain has TRBV18 and TRBJ1-5; tentative D call: TRBD1 (6 bases). V was trimmed by 5 bases and J by 3 bases, leaving 8 bases between them. The CDR3 extends over 13 amino acids. From germline, CDR1 is KGHSH and CDR2 LQKENI. The CDR3 here is CASSGGPNQPQHF. As DNA, the CDR3 is TGTGCCAGCTCAGGGGGCCCCAATCAGCCCCAGCATTTT.

This chain uses TRBV27 with TRBJ2-7; the match to TRBD2 covers 11 bases. CDR3 size: 14 residues. Germline CDR1 is MNHEY and CDR2 is SMNVEV (reference sequence). With 6 bases clipped from V and 6 bases from J, the junction kept 7 bases outside the gene matches. The CDR3 region is CASRGLAEGVEQYF. In DNA form, the CDR3 reads TGTGCCAGCAGGGGACTAGCGGAGGGGGTCGAGCAGTACTTC.

The rearrangement uses TRBV5-4 and TRBJ2-1; possibly TRBD1 or TRBD2 for D (6 bases each). Germline V lookup: CDR1 SGHNT, CDR2 YYREEE (reference sequence). The CDR3 consists of 16 residues. V was pared by 8 bases and J by 6 bases, with 24 bases between. The CDR3, as DNA: TGTGCCAGTGGGGGCGGGACGGAAGTTCGGGCCAATGAGCAGTTCTTC. Amino acids: CASGGGTEVRANEQFF.

J is TRBJ1-1 and V is TRBV19; 7 nucleotides line up with TRBD1. V lost 5 bases to trimming and J lost 2 bases; unmatched junction nucleotides: 5. CDR1 LNHDA and CDR2 SQIVND come from the germline V gene (reference sequence). The CDR3 has 14 residues. The CDR3: CASSPWTGNTEAFF. CDR3 sequence (DNA): TGTGCCAGTAGTCCGTGGACAGGAAACACTGAAGCTTTCTTT.

This chain links TRBV24-1 with TRBJ2-1; possible D gene TRBD2, 5 bases. Germline V gene data show CDR1 as KGHDR and CDR2 as SFDVKD. The CDR3 is 14 amino acids. V was pared by 7 bases and J by 4 bases, with 13 bases between. The DNA of the CDR3 is TGTGCCACCAGCGGGGAACCGATATACAATGAGCAGTTCTTC. This translates into CATSGEPIYNEQFF.

The chain combines TRBV7-2 with TRBJ2-2; no definite D call. The CDR3 is 12 residues long. Per germline, CDR1 SGHTA and CDR2 FQGNSA. Trimming pared 4 bases from V and 8 bases from J, leaving 8 bases between. The CDR3 loop reads CASSSVWGELFF. As DNA, the CDR3 is TGTGCCAGCAGCTCCGTATGGGGGGAGCTGTTTTTT.

This clonotype was detected a few times. This sequence joins TRBV5-1 and TRBJ2-1; TRBD2 might be the D (6 bases). Germline CDR1 and CDR2: SGHRS and YFSETQ. The germline V and J ends were trimmed by 4 bases and 1 base, with 12 bases remaining between them. The CDR3 has 15 residues. CDR3 sequence: CASSISSESYNEQFF. For the CDR3, the DNA is TGCGCCAGCAGCATATCTAGCGAATCCTACAATGAGCAGTTCTTC.

The J gene is TRBJ2-7, the V gene TRBV6-1, with TRBD2 matching 15 bases. The germline V gene has CDR1 MNHNS and CDR2 SASEGT. Germline trimming cut 6 bases from V and 4 bases from J; bases unmatched to any gene: 1. The CDR3 is made up of 14 amino acids. The DNA for the CDR3 is TGTGCCAGCAGGGGGACTAGCGGGAGGTACGAGCAGTACTTC. It is translated as CASRGTSGRYEQYF.

V gene TRBV7-3 combines with J gene TRBJ2-3, with TRBD2 matching 16 bases. This CDR3 has 19 residues. Trimming at V came to 3 bases and at J to 2 bases, leaving 8 bases not matched to a gene. Germline CDR1 is SGHTA and CDR2 is FQGTGA. CDR3 region: CASSFTAGTSGRVTDTQYF. CDR3 bases: TGTGCCAGCAGCTTTACTGCCGGGACTAGCGGGAGGGTCACAGATACGCAGTATTTT.

For the CDR3, the DNA is TGTGCCAGCAGTTTAGGCAGTAACTACGAGCAGTACTTC. It codes for CASSLGSNYEQYF. The rearrangement uses TRBV28 and TRBJ2-7; D is undetermined. The CDR3 has 13 residues. V was pared by 2 bases and J by 3 bases, with 8 bases between. Germline-derived CDR1 and CDR2 are MDHEN and SYDVKM.